This T cell receptor (beta chain) was documented in a study of cytomegalovirus exposure and HLA in healthy donors. The CDR3 loop spans 16 amino acids. V lost 7 bases to trimming and J lost 2 bases; unmatched junction nucleotides: 9. Germline CDR1 and CDR2: SGHTA and FQGTGA. 60 Vbeta and 13 Jbeta primers were used in PCR. Assay: immunoSEQ multiplex PCR; the TCRdb copy retains only in-frame clones and omits some. The data contain about 130,000 clones, less than 80% of them singletons. Points on this clone: Its antigen is as yet unknown.

Points from the study as a whole: Most TCR sequences proved rare, with some public TCRs found in many donors. Some TCR beta chains (164 of them) were listed as cytomegalovirus-associated.

The sequence was obtained from a man aged 50 to 60 in good health and CMV-seronegative. The sample consisted of PBMCs. The rearrangement links TRBV7-3 to TRBJ2-2; 8 bases are a match to TRBD1. CDR3: CASTQGASGNTGELFF. DNA for the CDR3: TGTGCCAGCACCCAGGGGGCAAGTGGAAACACCGGGGAGCTGTTTTTT.